The sequence of this T cell receptor beta chain was determined in a study of blood T cell repertoires in COVID-19. Germline CDR1 and CDR2: SQVTM and ANQGSEA. The junction had 6 bases not matched to a gene; V was cut back by 6 bases and J by 6 bases. The CDR3 is 13 residues long. The table came from immunoSEQ multiplex PCR; TCRdb's copy has only in-frame clones and leaves some out. Of about 210,000 clones listed, about four fifths are singletons. This chain links TRBV29-1 with TRBJ1-5; 9 nucleotides line up with TRBD1. Sequenced input: peripheral blood. This clonotype was sampled from a woman aged 45 to 65 with active or convalescent COVID-19. The CDR3 protein is CSVIQGAGQPQHF. The CDR3 DNA sequence: TGCAGCGTCATACAGGGGGCCGGTCAGCCCCAGCATTTT. Supplemented by reference TRBV29-1 and TRBJ1-5, the full variable domain reads SAVISQKPSRDICQRGTSLTIQCQVDSQVTMMFWYRQQPGQSLTLIATANQGSEATYESGFVIDKFPISRPNLTFSTLTVSNMSPEDSSIYLCSVIQGAGQPQHFGDGTRLSIL.